This record looks at one T cell receptor beta chain sequence and its context. Only in-frame clones appear in the TCRdb table, and some are missing; sequencing was by immunoSEQ multiplex PCR. The data show just under 250,000 clones, roughly 90% seen once. This entry belongs to a study of Ad26.COV2.S vaccination and SARS-CoV-2 variants. Treatment of the sample: 15 to 20 received Ad26.COV2.S at low or high dose, single or two shots; about 5 received placebo; per-sample allocation not given. Specimen acquisition occurred on day 63 following the initial vaccine or placebo injection. The clonotype comes from a person aged 18-60 years who received the Ad26.COV2.S COVID-19 vaccine or a placebo. The specimen comprised peripheral blood, sampled in a trial of Ad26.COV2.S vaccine versus placebo.

The CDR3, as DNA: TGCGCCAGCAGCCTAGGGACAGTGGAGGGAGACACCATATATTTT. This codes for CASSLGTVEGDTIYF. The J gene is TRBJ1-3, the V gene TRBV4-3, with 7 bases identical to TRBD1. The junction had 11 bases not matched to a gene; V was cut back by 4 bases and J by 8 bases. The CDR3 runs to 15 residues. Germline assignment: CDR1 LGHNA and CDR2 YSLEER.